These T cell receptor beta chains were read from a single sample in a study of blood T cell repertoires in COVID-19. Clones were sequenced by immunoSEQ multiplex PCR, and TCRdb holds only the in-frame ones, with some missing. The sample holds around 150,000 clones, 65% to 90% seen once. Source material: peripheral blood. These receptors were obtained from a man aged 65 to 79 with acute or convalescent COVID-19. CDR3s include the opening cysteine and the closing phenylalanine or tryptophan. Each record gives: V gene, clone size, J gene, D gene, CDR3 protein, CDR3 DNA. D genes are given only for firm matches. Size tells how often a clone was seen (once, few, many) or the class of an expanded clone, and some rows leave it out.

>TRBV5-1|NA|TRBJ2-1|TRBD1
CASSPVPGQVSSSYNEQFF
TGCGCCAGCAGCCCGGTCCCGGGACAGGTGTCAAGCTCCTACAATGAGCAGTTCTTC
>TRBV5-5|NA|TRBJ2-1|TRBD1
CASRTQGASLVGVPYNEQFF
TGTGCCAGCAGGACACAGGGGGCTTCATTAGTGGGAGTCCCCTACAATGAGCAGTTCTTC
>TRBV6-1|NA|TRBJ2-1|NA
CASSGSGSQGWSYNEQFF
TGTGCCAGCAGTGGCAGCGGGTCACAGGGGTGGTCCTACAATGAGCAGTTCTTC
>TRBV11-1|NA|TRBJ2-1|TRBD2
CASSFRAGGPWNEQFF
TGTGCCAGCAGCTTTCGAGCGGGAGGGCCGTGGAATGAGCAGTTCTTC
>TRBV28|NA|TRBJ2-7|TRBD1
CASRIKSPGTGGRLAAYEQYF
TGTGCCAGCCGCATCAAATCCCCCGGGACAGGGGGGAGACTAGCGGCTTACGAGCAGTACTTC
>TRBV7-3|NA|TRBJ2-3|TRBD2
CASSPGLAGGRDTQYF
TGTGCCAGCAGCCCGGGACTAGCGGGAGGGCGAGATACGCAGTATTTT
>TRBV4-2|NA|TRBJ2-6|NA
CASSQGGRGTTGANVLTF
TGTGCCAGCAGCCAAGGGGGTAGGGGTACTACCGGGGCCAACGTCCTGACTTTC
>TRBV20-1|NA|TRBJ1-1|NA
CSASFTLNTEAFF
TGCAGTGCTAGTTTCACTCTGAACACTGAAGCTTTCTTT
>TRBV19|NA|TRBJ2-3|NA
CASSITYGRGANILDTQYF
TGTGCCAGTAGTATAACCTACGGTCGGGGGGCCAACATCCTAGATACGCAGTATTTT
>TRBV5-5|NA|TRBJ1-1|TRBD1
CASSAGQGLNTEAFF
TGTGCCAGCAGCGCGGGACAGGGTCTGAACACTGAAGCTTTCTTT
>TRBV28|NA|TRBJ2-2|TRBD2
CASSTGAGVNTGELFF
TGTGCCAGCAGCACCGGGGCGGGAGTTAACACCGGGGAGCTGTTTTTT
>TRBV9|once|TRBJ2-1|TRBD2
CASSVGTSHNEQFF
TGTGCCAGCAGCGTTGGGACTAGCCACAATGAGCAGTTCTTC
>TRBV27|NA|TRBJ2-1|TRBD2
CASRTTTSGRKNEQFF
TGTGCCAGCAGAACTACGACTAGCGGGAGAAAGAATGAGCAGTTCTTC
>TRBV6-2/TRBV6-3|NA|TRBJ1-1|NA
CASSFRVDTEAFF
TGTGCCAGCAGTTTCAGGGTGGACACTGAAGCTTTCTTT
>TRBV28|once|TRBJ2-5|NA
CASSPRVAAYGTQYF
TGTGCCAGCAGTCCCCGAGTAGCGGCCTACGGGACCCAGTACTTC
>TRBV19|NA|TRBJ2-7|TRBD1
CASRTGQGPHEQYF
TGTGCCAGTCGAACAGGACAGGGACCCCACGAGCAGTACTTC
>TRBV4-3|NA|TRBJ2-7|NA
CASSQDHGSYEQYF
TGCGCCAGCAGCCAAGATCACGGGAGCTACGAGCAGTACTTC
>TRBV5-8|NA|TRBJ1-5|TRBD1
CASSSPTGGKPQHF
TGTGCCAGCAGCTCACCGACAGGGGGTAAGCCCCAGCATTTT
>TRBV6-6|NA|TRBJ2-7|TRBD2
CASSGGGPTYEQYF
TGTGCCAGTTCCGGGGGGGGCCCCACCTACGAGCAGTACTTC
>TRBV7-6|few|TRBJ2-7|TRBD2
CASSKTSAAEVPEEQYF
TGTGCCAGCAGCAAGACTAGCGCGGCTGAGGTACCGGAGGAGCAGTACTTC
>TRBV7-2|NA|TRBJ1-1|TRBD1
CASSLPGQGGTEAFF
TGTGCCAGCAGCTTACCGGGACAGGGCGGCACTGAAGCTTTCTTT
>TRBV3-1/TRBV3-2|NA|TRBJ1-1|TRBD1
CASSPQGAVNTEAFF
TGTGCCAGCAGCCCACAGGGGGCAGTGAACACTGAAGCTTTCTTT
>TRBV9|NA|TRBJ1-2|TRBD1
CASSIQQGAAYGYTF
TGTGCCAGCAGCATACAACAGGGGGCTGCGTATGGCTACACCTTC
>TRBV2|few|TRBJ2-1|NA
CASSRGPEGEQFF
TGTGCCAGCAGCCGGGGACCGGAGGGTGAGCAGTTCTTC
>TRBV15|NA|TRBJ1-6|NA
CATSPTSSYNSPLHF
TGTGCCACCAGCCCTACGAGCTCCTATAATTCACCCCTCCACTTT
>TRBV6-5|NA|TRBJ2-1|TRBD1
CASGLQGHEQFF
TGTGCCAGCGGGTTACAGGGGCATGAGCAGTTCTTC
>TRBV3-1/TRBV3-2|NA|TRBJ1-6|NA
CASSQGSSYNSPLHF
TGTGCCAGCAGCCAAGGGAGCTCCTATAATTCACCCCTCCACTTT
>TRBV5-1|NA|TRBJ2-7|NA
CASSSTVLYEQYF
TGCGCCAGCAGCTCGACAGTTCTCTACGAGCAGTACTTC
>TRBV29-1|NA|TRBJ2-7|NA
CSVDQGSYEQYF
TGCAGCGTTGATCAGGGTTCCTACGAGCAGTACTTC
>TRBV9|NA|TRBJ1-6|NA
CASSVAAGNSPLHF
TGTGCCAGCAGCGTAGCAGCGGGAAATTCACCCCTCCACTTT
>TRBV9|NA|TRBJ1-1|NA
CASSQGGTEAFF
TGTGCCAGCAGTCAGGGAGGCACTGAAGCTTTCTTT
>TRBV5-1|NA|TRBJ2-7|NA
CASSLLGTSSSYEQYF
TGCGCCAGCAGCCTGCTGGGGACATCGAGCTCCTACGAGCAGTACTTC
>TRBV5-6|NA|TRBJ2-6|TRBD1
CASSLGDRSSGANVLTF
TGTGCCAGCAGCCTAGGGGACAGGAGCTCTGGGGCCAACGTCCTGACTTTC
>TRBV28|NA|TRBJ1-1|NA
CASSLRTANTEAFF
TGTGCCAGCAGTTTAAGGACAGCGAACACTGAAGCTTTCTTT
>TRBV5-5|NA|TRBJ2-2|NA
CASSLGLRDTGELFF
TGTGCCAGCAGCTTAGGTCTCCGGGACACCGGGGAGCTGTTTTTT
>TRBV6-2/TRBV6-3|NA|TRBJ2-7|NA
CASSPADSIYEQYF
TGTGCCAGCAGCCCAGCCGACAGTATCTACGAGCAGTACTTC
>TRBV29-1|NA|TRBJ2-7|TRBD1
CSVEGGGQGLYEQYF
TGCAGCGTTGAAGGAGGGGGACAGGGGCTCTACGAGCAGTACTTC
>TRBV5-1|NA|TRBJ1-1|TRBD1
CASSSGTGMLKDTEAFF
TGCGCCAGCAGCAGCGGGACAGGGATGTTGAAGGACACTGAAGCTTTCTTT
>TRBV6-2/TRBV6-3|NA|TRBJ1-5|NA
CASSRTDPNQPQHF
TGTGCCAGCAGTCGCACAGACCCCAATCAGCCCCAGCATTTT
>TRBV24-1|NA|TRBJ2-1|TRBD1
CATSDPGQNNEQFF
TGTGCCACCAGTGATCCGGGACAGAACAATGAGCAGTTCTTC
>TRBV10-3|NA|TRBJ2-1|TRBD2
CAISERGGAGGPNEQFF
TGTGCCATCAGTGAGAGGGGTGGAGCGGGAGGGCCTAATGAGCAGTTCTTC